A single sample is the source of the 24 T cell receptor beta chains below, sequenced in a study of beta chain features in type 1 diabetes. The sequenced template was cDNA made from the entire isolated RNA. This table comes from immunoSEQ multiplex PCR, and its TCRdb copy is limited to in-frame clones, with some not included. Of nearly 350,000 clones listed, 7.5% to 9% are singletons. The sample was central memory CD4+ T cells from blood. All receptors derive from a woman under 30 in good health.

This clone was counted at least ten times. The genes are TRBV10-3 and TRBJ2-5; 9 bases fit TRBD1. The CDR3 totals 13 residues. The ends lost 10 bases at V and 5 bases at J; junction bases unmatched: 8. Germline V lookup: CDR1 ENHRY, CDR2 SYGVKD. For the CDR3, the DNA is TGTGCCACCCGGACAGGGGAGATCGAGACCCAGTACTTC. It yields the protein CATRTGEIETQYF.

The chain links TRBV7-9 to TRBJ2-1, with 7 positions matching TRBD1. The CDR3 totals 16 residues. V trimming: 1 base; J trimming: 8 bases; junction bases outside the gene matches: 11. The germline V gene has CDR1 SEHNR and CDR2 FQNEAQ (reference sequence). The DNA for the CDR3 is TGTGCCAGCAGCTTAGTCCCAGGGACAGTGGAGCATGAGCAGTTCTTC. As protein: CASSLVPGTVEHEQFF.

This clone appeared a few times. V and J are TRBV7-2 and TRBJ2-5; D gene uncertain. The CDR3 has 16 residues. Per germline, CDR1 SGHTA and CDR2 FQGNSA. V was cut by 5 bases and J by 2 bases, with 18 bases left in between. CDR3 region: CASSLMGSRTQETQYF. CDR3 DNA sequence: TGTGCCAGCAGCCTGATGGGTTCGCGGACGCAAGAGACCCAGTACTTC.

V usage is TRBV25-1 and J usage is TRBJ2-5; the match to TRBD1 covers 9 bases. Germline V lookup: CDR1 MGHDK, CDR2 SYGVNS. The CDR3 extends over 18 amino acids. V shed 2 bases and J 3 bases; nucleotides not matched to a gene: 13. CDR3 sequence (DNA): TGTGCCAGCAGTGAAGACCGACGACGGGACAGGGAAGAAGAGACCCAGTACTTC. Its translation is CASSEDRRRDREEETQYF.

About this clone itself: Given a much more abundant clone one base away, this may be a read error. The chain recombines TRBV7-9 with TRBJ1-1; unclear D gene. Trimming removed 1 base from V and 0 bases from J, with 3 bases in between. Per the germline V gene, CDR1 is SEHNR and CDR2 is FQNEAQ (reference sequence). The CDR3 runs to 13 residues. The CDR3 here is CASSLEVNTEAFF. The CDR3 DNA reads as TGTGCCAGCAGCTTAGAAGTGAACACTGAAGCTTTCTTT. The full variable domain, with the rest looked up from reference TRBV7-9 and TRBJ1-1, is DTGVSQNPRHKITKRGQNVTFRCDPISEHNRLYWYRQTLGQGPEFLTYFQNEAQLEKSRLLSDRFSAERPKGSFSTLEIQRTEQGDSAMYLCASSLEVNTEAFFGQGTRLTVV.

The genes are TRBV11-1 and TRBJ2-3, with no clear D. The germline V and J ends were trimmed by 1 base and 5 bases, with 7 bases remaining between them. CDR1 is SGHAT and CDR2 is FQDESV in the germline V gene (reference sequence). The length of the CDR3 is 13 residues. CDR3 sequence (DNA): TGTGCCAGCAGCTTAGTCCTATTAGATACGCAGTATTTT. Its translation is CASSLVLLDTQYF.

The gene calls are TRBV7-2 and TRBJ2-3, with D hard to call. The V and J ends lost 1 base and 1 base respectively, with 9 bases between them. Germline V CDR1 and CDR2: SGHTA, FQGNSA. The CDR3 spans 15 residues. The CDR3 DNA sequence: TGTGCCAGCAGCTTAGGGCCCCATGGCACAGATACGCAGTATTTT. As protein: CASSLGPHGTDTQYF.

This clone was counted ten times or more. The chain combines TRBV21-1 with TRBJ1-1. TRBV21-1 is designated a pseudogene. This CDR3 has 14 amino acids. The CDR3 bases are TGTGCCAGTCCCAGGGCAGCGGGGAACACTGAAGCTTTCTTT. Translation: CASPRAAGNTEAFF.

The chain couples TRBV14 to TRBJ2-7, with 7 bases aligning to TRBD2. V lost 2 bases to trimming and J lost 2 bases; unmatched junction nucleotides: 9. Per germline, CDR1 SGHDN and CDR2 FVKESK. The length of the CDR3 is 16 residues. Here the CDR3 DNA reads TGTGCCAGCAGCCAATTCCGAGGCGGGAGAACCTACGAGCAGTACTTC. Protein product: CASSQFRGGRTYEQYF.

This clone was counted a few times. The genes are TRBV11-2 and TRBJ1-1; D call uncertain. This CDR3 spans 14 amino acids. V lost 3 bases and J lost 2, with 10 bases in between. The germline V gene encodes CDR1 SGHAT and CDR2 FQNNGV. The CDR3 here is CASSFPPENTEAFF. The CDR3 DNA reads TGTGCCAGCAGCTTTCCCCCAGAAAACACTGAAGCTTTCTTT. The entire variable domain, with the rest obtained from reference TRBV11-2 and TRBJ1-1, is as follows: EAGVAQSPRYKIIEKRQSVAFWCNPISGHATLYWYQQILGQGPKLLIQFQNNGVVDDSQLPKDRFSAERLKGVDSTLKIQPAKLEDSAVYLCASSFPPENTEAFFGQGTRLTVV.

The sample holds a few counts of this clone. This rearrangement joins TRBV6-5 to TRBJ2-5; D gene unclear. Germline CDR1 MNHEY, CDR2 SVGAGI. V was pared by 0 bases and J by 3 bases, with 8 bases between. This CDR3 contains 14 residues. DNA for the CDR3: TGTGCCAGCAGTTACTCGGGTATTAAAGAGACCCAGTACTTC. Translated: CASSYSGIKETQYF.

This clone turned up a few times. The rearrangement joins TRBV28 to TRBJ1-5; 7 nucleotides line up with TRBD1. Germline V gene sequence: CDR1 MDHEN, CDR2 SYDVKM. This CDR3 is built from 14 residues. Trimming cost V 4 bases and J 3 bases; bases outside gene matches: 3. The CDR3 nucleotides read TGTGCCAGCAGTTGGGGGACAGCCAATCAGCCCCAGCATTTT. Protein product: CASSWGTANQPQHF.

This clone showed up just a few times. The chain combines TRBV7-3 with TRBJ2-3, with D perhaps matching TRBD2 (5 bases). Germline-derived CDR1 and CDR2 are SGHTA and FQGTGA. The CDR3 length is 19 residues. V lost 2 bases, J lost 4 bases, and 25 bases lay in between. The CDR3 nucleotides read TGTGCCAGCAGCTTAGCCCGATTTCACGGCCTGGAGAGGGCAGATACGCAGTATTTT. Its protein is CASSLARFHGLERADTQYF.

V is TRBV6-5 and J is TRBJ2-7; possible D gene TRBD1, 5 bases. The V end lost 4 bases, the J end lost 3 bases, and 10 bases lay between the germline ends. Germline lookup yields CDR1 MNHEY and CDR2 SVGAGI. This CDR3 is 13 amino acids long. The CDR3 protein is CASSLGQGYEQYF. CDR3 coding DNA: TGTGCCAGCAGTTTAGGACAAGGCTACGAGCAGTACTTC.

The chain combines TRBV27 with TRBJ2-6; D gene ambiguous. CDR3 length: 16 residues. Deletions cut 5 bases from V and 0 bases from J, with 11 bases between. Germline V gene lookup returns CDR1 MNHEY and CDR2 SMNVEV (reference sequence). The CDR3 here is CASSIEGYSGANVLTF. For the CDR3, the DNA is TGTGCCAGCAGTATCGAAGGGTACTCTGGGGCCAACGTCCTGACTTTC.

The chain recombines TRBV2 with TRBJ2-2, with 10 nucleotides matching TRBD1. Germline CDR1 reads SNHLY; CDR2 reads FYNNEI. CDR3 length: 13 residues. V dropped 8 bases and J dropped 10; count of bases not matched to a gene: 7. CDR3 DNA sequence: TGTGCCAGCCAGGGACAGGGGTCGGAGGAGCTGTTTTTT. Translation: CASQGQGSEELFF.

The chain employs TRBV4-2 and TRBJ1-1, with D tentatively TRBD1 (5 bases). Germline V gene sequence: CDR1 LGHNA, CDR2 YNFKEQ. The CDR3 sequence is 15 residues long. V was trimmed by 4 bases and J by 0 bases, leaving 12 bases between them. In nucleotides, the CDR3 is TGTGCCAGCAGCCCCCAAGGGGAAATGAACACTGAAGCTTTCTTT. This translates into CASSPQGEMNTEAFF.

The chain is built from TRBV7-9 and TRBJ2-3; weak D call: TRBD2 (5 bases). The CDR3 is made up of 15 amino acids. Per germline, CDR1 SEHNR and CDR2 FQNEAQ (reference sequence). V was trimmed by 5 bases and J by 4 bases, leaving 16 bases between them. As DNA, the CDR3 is TGTGCCAGCAGCCGTTCAGGAGGCAAAGCAGATACGCAGTATTTT. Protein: CASSRSGGKADTQYF.

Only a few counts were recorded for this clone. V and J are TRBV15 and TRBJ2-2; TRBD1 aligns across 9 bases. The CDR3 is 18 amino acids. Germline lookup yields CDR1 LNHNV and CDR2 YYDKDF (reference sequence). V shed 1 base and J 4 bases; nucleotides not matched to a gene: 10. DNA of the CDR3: TGTGCCACCAGCAGAGGGTCAAACAGGGGGCCGGTCACCGGGGAGCTGTTTTTT. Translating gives CATSRGSNRGPVTGELFF. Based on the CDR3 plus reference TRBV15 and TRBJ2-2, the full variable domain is DAMVIQNPRYQVTQFGKPVTLSCSQTLNHNVMYWYQQKSSQAPKLLFHYYDKDFNNEADTPDNFQSRRPNTSFCFLDIRSPGLGDTAMYLCATSRGSNRGPVTGELFFGEGSRLTVL.

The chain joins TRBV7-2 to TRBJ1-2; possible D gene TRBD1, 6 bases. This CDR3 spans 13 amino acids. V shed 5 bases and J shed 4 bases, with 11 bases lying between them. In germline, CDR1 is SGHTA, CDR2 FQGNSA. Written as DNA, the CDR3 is TGTGCCAGCAGCCAAACAGGGTTCTATGGCTACACCTTC. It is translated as CASSQTGFYGYTF. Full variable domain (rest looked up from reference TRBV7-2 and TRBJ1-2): GAGVSQSPSNKVTEKGKDVELRCDPISGHTALYWYRQSLGQGLEFLIYFQGNSAPDKSGLPSDRFSAERTGGSVSTLTIQRTQQEDSAVYLCASSQTGFYGYTFGSGTRLTVV.

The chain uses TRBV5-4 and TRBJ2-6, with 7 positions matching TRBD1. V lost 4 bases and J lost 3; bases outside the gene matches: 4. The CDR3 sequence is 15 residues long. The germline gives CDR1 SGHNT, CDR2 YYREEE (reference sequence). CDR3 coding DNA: TGTGCCAGCAGCCACCGGACAGGTGGGGCCAACGTCCTGACTTTC. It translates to CASSHRTGGANVLTF. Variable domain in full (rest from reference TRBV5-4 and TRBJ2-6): ETGVTQSPTHLIKTRGQQVTLRCSSQSGHNTVSWYQQALGQGPQFIFQYYREEENGRGNFPPRFSGLQFPNYSSELNVNALELDDSALYLCASSHRTGGANVLTFGAGSRLTVL.

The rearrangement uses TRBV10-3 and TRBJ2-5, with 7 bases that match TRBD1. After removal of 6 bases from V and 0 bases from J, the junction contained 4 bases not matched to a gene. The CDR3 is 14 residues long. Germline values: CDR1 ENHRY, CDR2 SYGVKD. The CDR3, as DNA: TGTGCCATCAGGGCTGGGACAGACCAAGAGACCCAGTACTTC. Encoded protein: CAIRAGTDQETQYF.

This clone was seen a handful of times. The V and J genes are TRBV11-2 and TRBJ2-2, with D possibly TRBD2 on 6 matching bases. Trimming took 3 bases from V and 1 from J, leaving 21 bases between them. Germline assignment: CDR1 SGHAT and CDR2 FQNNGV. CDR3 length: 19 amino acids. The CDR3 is CASSFRSGVSFVNTGELFF. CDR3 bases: TGTGCCAGCAGCTTCCGTTCGGGAGTGAGCTTTGTGAACACCGGGGAGCTGTTTTTT.

CDR3 residues: CASSLATSRAYEQYF. CDR3 coding DNA: TGCGCCAGCAGCCTCGCGACTAGCAGGGCCTACGAGCAGTACTTC. The gene calls are TRBV5-1 and TRBJ2-7, with 7 bases that match TRBD2. This CDR3 has 15 amino acids. CDR1 and CDR2 (germline): SGHRS, YFSETQ. The junction had 9 bases not matched to a gene; V was cut back by 4 bases and J by 2 bases.